The 5 T cell receptor beta chains reported below all come from one sample, sequenced in a study of T-cell reconstitution after alpha-beta-depleted transplantation in children. Library preparation (for TCRbeta) was performed with unique molecular identifiers. Via MiXCR, TCRdb re-called the PCR reads, giving one row per CDR3 protein. Here the sample spans about 120,000 distinct CDR3 sequences, approximately 10% being singletons. The sequenced sample was PBMCs, obtained before TCRalphabeta/CD19-depleted stem cell transplant. The receptors shown here come from a boy aged 2 to 10 with acute lymphoblastic leukemia, due to receive a stem cell transplant.

This clonotype showed up just a few times. The chain couples TRBV20-1 to TRBJ2-7, with TRBD2 matching 7 bases. Germline-derived CDR1 and CDR2 are DFQATT and SNEGSKA (reference sequence). The CDR3 consists of 15 residues. V lost 3 bases to trimming and J lost 3 bases; unmatched junction nucleotides: 11. The CDR3 nucleotides are TGCAGTGCTAGGGCCGCGACTAGCTTGCACTACGAGCAGTACTTC. Its translation: CSARAATSLHYEQYF.

In this sample, this clonotype turned up a few times. CDR3 region: CASSLEGPGLASYNEQFF. The CDR3 DNA follows: TGCGCCAGCAGCTTGGAGGGACCGGGACTAGCATCCTACAATGAGCAGTTCTTC. The J gene is TRBJ2-1, the V gene TRBV5-1; 9 bases line up with TRBD2. The V segment lost 0 bases and the J segment 1 base; nucleotides outside the gene matches: 8. Germline V gene sequence: CDR1 SGHRS, CDR2 YFSETQ. This CDR3 has 18 amino acids.

J is TRBJ1-2 and V is TRBV5-1; no clear D gene. This CDR3 contains 15 residues. Germline CDR1 SGHRS, CDR2 YFSETQ. Deletions cut 4 bases from V and 3 bases from J, with 16 bases between. CDR3 amino acids: CASSPGPPVDYGYTF. CDR3 sequence (DNA): TGCGCCAGCAGCCCCGGGCCCCCGGTTGACTATGGCTACACCTTC.

This sequence joins TRBV20-1 and TRBJ2-2, with a possible D match to TRBD1 (6 bases). The germline V gene has CDR1 DFQATT and CDR2 SNEGSKA (reference sequence). Trimming cost V 6 bases and J 5 bases, with 10 bases left between them. The CDR3 has 12 amino acids. CDR3 region: CSAQGQTGELFF. The CDR3 DNA follows: TGCAGTGCCCAAGGACAGACCGGGGAGCTGTTTTTT.

This clonotype was seen only a few times. The V call is TRBV11-2, the J call TRBJ2-3; 10 bases fit TRBD2. The germline gives CDR1 SGHAT, CDR2 FQNNGV. V lost 1 base to trimming and J lost 5 bases; unmatched junction nucleotides: 9. The CDR3 extends over 17 amino acids. CDR3: CASSLGTSGTPLDTQYF. CDR3 DNA: TGTGCCAGCAGCTTAGGAACTAGCGGGACGCCTTTAGATACGCAGTATTTT. Looking up the rest from reference TRBV11-2 and TRBJ2-3 gives the full variable domain: EAGVAQSPRYKIIEKRQSVAFWCNPISGHATLYWYQQILGQGPKLLIQFQNNGVVDDSQLPKDRFSAERLKGVDSTLKIQPAKLEDSAVYLCASSLGTSGTPLDTQYFGPGTRLTVL.